The clone carrying this T cell receptor beta chain has just a few counts. A second PCR, run for about 6 to 11 cycles, used a sample-barcoded 5' primer plus a J-beta primer mix. MiXCR was run by TCRdb on the 5' RACE reads, yielding one entry per CDR3 protein. The top ten hold roughly 8% of the sample, which has 1.5 million to 2 million distinct CDR3 sequences, 28% seen once. The sample is drawn from a study of blood T cells in healthy people across ages. Trimming shortened V by 2 bases and J by 2 bases, and 14 bases separated the two germline ends. In germline, CDR1 is MNHEY, CDR2 SVGEGT. This CDR3 has 16 amino acids.

The chain carries TRBV6-2 or TRBV6-3 and TRBJ2-3; no reliable D call. This receptor was taken from a woman aged 30 to 39 in good health. Sequencing input: blood. CDR3 coding DNA: TGTGCCAGCAGTTACCCTAGGGTCAGGTACACAGATACGCAGTATTTT. Encoded protein: CASSYPRVRYTDTQYF.